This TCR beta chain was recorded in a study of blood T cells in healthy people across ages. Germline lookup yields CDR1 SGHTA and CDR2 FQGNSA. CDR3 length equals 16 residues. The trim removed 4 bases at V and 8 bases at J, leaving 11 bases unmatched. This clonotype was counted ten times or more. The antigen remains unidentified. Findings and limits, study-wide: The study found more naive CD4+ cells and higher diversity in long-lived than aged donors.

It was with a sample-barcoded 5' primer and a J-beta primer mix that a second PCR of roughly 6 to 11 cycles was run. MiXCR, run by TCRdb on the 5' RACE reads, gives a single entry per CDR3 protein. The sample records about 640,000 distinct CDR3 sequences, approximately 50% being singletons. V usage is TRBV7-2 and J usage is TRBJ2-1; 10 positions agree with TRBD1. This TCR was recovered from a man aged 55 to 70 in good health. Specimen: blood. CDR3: CASSSRGTGARYEQFF. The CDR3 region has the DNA TGTGCCAGCAGCTCTAGGGGGACAGGGGCTCGATATGAGCAGTTCTTC.